One sample yielded the 16 T cell receptor beta chains listed below, sequenced in a study of blood T cell repertoires in COVID-19. Using immunoSEQ multiplex PCR, the repertoire was profiled, and TCRdb retains in-frame clones only, with some absent. Of 300,000 to 400,000 clones detected, approximately 88% appear once; the ten largest clones hold 1.5% to 2%. Specimen: peripheral blood. The receptor set was obtained from a woman in her 30s with COVID-19, enrolled during active disease.

This chain uses TRBV6-6 with TRBJ2-7; D remains ambiguous. The CDR3 is made up of 12 amino acids. The ends were cut back, 3 bases at V and 3 bases at J, with 6 bases in the middle. Germline lookup yields CDR1 MNHNY and CDR2 SVGAGI (reference sequence). DNA of the CDR3: TGTGCCAGCAGTTATCCCGTCTACGAGCAGTACGTC. Protein: CASSYPVYEQYV.

This rearrangement joins TRBV4-1 to TRBJ1-4; D not resolved. The germline V gene encodes CDR1 MGHRA and CDR2 YSYEKL. The CDR3 contains 14 residues. V lost 4 bases and J 8 bases, leaving 14 bases between the germline ends. The CDR3 spells CASSLPRVEEKLFF. The CDR3 DNA reads as TGCGCCAGCAGCCTCCCTCGGGTGGAGGAAAAACTGTTTTTT.

The V gene is TRBV6-5, the J gene TRBJ1-6, with 10 bases lining up with TRBD1. The CDR3 is made up of 14 amino acids. Germline V lookup: CDR1 MNHEY, CDR2 SVGAGI. J was trimmed by 10 bases and V by 6 bases; bases with no gene match: 6. Written as DNA, the CDR3 is TGTGCCAGCAGACCCGGACAGGGGGAATCACCCCTCCACTTT. Translation gives CASRPGQGESPLHF.

The chain links TRBV7-8 to TRBJ2-7; no reliable D call. The CDR3 spans 14 residues. The germline gives CDR1 SGHVS, CDR2 FQNEAQ. The V gene lost 1 base and the J gene lost 0 bases, with 7 bases spanning the gap. The CDR3 DNA follows: TGTGCCAGCAGCTTAGAAGTCAGCTCCTACGAGCAGTACTTC. Its protein is CASSLEVSSYEQYF.

The rearrangement uses TRBV2 and TRBJ1-1; 10 bases fit TRBD1. The CDR3 has 14 amino acids. Germline V gene data show CDR1 as SNHLY and CDR2 as FYNNEI. The V segment lost 7 bases and the J segment 3 bases; nucleotides outside the gene matches: 5. This CDR3 is CASKRDRGDTEAFF. The CDR3 coding sequence is TGTGCCAGCAAAAGGGACAGGGGTGACACTGAAGCTTTCTTT.

The CDR3 DNA follows: TGCGCCAGCAGCCTGTCGACTAGCGGGGGGCCTCAAGAGACCCAGTACTTC. Its translation: CASSLSTSGGPQETQYF. The chain links TRBV5-1 to TRBJ2-5, with TRBD2 identical over 13 bases. The CDR3 is 17 residues long. Trimming at V came to 4 bases and at J to 2 bases, leaving 8 bases not matched to a gene. The germline V gene has CDR1 SGHRS and CDR2 YFSETQ.

The chain couples TRBV18 to TRBJ1-1; 10 positions agree with TRBD1. CDR1 is KGHSH and CDR2 is LQKENI in the germline V gene. The CDR3 extends over 16 amino acids. The J segment lost 8 bases and the V segment lost 3 bases, leaving 12 bases of the junction unmatched. CDR3 amino acids: CASSPDSTGQGPEAFF. The CDR3, as DNA: TGTGCCAGCTCACCTGATTCTACGGGACAGGGGCCCGAAGCTTTCTTT.

The V call is TRBV11-1, the J call TRBJ1-1; no definite D call. The CDR3 totals 13 residues. From germline, CDR1 is SGHAT and CDR2 FQDESV (reference sequence). Trimming took off 6 bases at V and 1 base at J, with 9 bases between the two ends. The CDR3 spells CASRVPGNTEAFF. CDR3 nucleotides: TGTGCCAGCAGAGTCCCGGGGAACACTGAAGCTTTCTTT.

The chain carries TRBV4-3 and TRBJ2-1, with 7 bases identical to TRBD2. The CDR3 runs to 15 residues. V was clipped by 4 bases and J by 4 bases; unmatched bases: 7. Germline-derived CDR1 and CDR2 are LGHNA and YSLEER. Here the CDR3 reads CASSRASGKYNEQFF. The CDR3 DNA reads as TGCGCCAGCAGCCGAGCCAGCGGGAAGTACAATGAGCAGTTCTTC.

The chain combines TRBV5-1 with TRBJ2-5; no reliable D call. Trimming removed 1 base from V and 2 bases from J, with 18 bases in between. This CDR3 contains 17 residues. Germline assignment: CDR1 SGHRS and CDR2 YFSETQ. The DNA for the CDR3 is TGCGCCAGCAGCTTGTTTTCCCTATACAGAGAACAAGAGACCCAGTACTTC. Residues: CASSLFSLYREQETQYF.

The rearrangement joins TRBV5-1 to TRBJ1-2; possible D gene TRBD1, 5 bases. Per germline, CDR1 SGHRS and CDR2 YFSETQ. Trimming took 2 bases from V and 2 from J, leaving 10 bases between them. This CDR3 has 14 amino acids. CDR3 nucleotide sequence: TGCGCCAGCAGCTTCGACAGTACCAACTATGGCTACACCTTC. As protein: CASSFDSTNYGYTF.

The sample holds one count of this clone. The V and J genes are TRBV5-6 and TRBJ2-7; 7 nucleotides match TRBD2. There are 14 residues in the CDR3. The ends lost 4 bases at V and 2 bases at J; junction bases unmatched: 6. Germline V CDR1 and CDR2: SGHDT, YYEEEE. This chain's CDR3 is CASSHRGLAYEQYV. CDR3 bases: TGTGCCAGCAGCCACCGCGGACTAGCCTACGAGCAGTACGTC.

V gene TRBV28 combines with J gene TRBJ1-1; 7 positions match TRBD1. Germline V gene lookup returns CDR1 MDHEN and CDR2 SYDVKM. The CDR3 sequence is 12 residues long. V shed 2 bases and J 7 bases; nucleotides not matched to a gene: 1. The CDR3 is CASSLRQGEAFF. The CDR3 coding sequence is TGTGCCAGCAGTTTAAGACAGGGTGAAGCTTTCTTT. Full variable domain (remainder filled in from reference TRBV28 and TRBJ1-1): DVKVTQSSRYLVKRTGEKVFLECVQDMDHENMFWYRQDPGLGLRLIYFSYDVKMKEKGDIPEGYSVSREKKERFSLILESASTNQTSMYLCASSLRQGEAFFGQGTRLTVV.

This clone appeared a single time. The V call is TRBV19, the J call TRBJ2-3; 9 positions match TRBD2. The trim removed 6 bases at V and 2 bases at J, leaving 12 bases unmatched. Per germline, CDR1 LNHDA and CDR2 SQIVND (reference sequence). The CDR3 has 17 residues. In DNA form, the CDR3 reads TGTGCCAGTAGAATTAGCGGGGGTCCCCCCCCCACAGATACGCAGTATTTT. Translated, it gives CASRISGGPPPTDTQYF.

This clone was seen only a few times. The chain has TRBV27 and TRBJ2-1; 8 nucleotides match TRBD1. CDR3 size: 16 residues. V dropped 5 bases and J dropped 1; count of bases not matched to a gene: 7. Per germline, CDR1 MNHEY and CDR2 SMNVEV (reference sequence). In DNA, the CDR3 is TGTGCCAGCAGTACCTCACAGGGGGTATCCTACAATGAGCAGTTCTTC. Translated: CASSTSQGVSYNEQFF.

The chain employs TRBV5-1 and TRBJ2-1; perhaps TRBD1 as D (7 bases). CDR3 length: 16 residues. Trimming cost V 0 bases and J 10 bases, with 20 bases left between them. Per the germline V gene, CDR1 is SGHRS and CDR2 is YFSETQ. The CDR3 DNA is TGCGCCAGCAGCTTGGACGGGACTCCAGGGGGGCAGGAGCAGTTCTTC. It translates to CASSLDGTPGGQEQFF.